This TCR beta chain was recorded in a study of cytomegalovirus exposure and HLA in healthy donors. Overall study: Within the Caucasian-associated ancestry cluster were around 81% of the 398 genotyped donors. Regarding the study as a whole: CMV antigen specificity of three CMV-associated chains was confirmed in vitro. Among immune exposure information, only CMV serostatus was available.

V was clipped by 5 bases and J by 4 bases, with 9 bases between them. Germline CDR1 is SEHNR and CDR2 is FQNEAQ (reference sequence). This CDR3 has 13 amino acids. Primers included in the PCR were 60 Vbeta and 13 Jbeta primers. This table comes from immunoSEQ multiplex PCR, and its TCRdb copy is limited to in-frame clones, with some not included. The sample holds around 170,000 clones; about 84% are singletons and the top ten take 3.8%. The donors (healthy individuals) were bone marrow donors. This clone was found a few times. Its antigen remains unidentified. The sample was PBMCs. The chain carries TRBV7-9 and TRBJ2-1; D is perhaps TRBD2 (5 bases). The clonotype originates from a middle-aged man in good health and CMV-seronegative. This CDR3 is CASSPTGYNEQFF. The CDR3 coding sequence is TGTGCCAGCAGCCCTACGGGGTACAATGAGCAGTTCTTC.